This is a list of T cell receptor beta chains from one sample in a study of blood T cell repertoires in COVID-19. This table comes from immunoSEQ multiplex PCR, and its TCRdb copy is limited to in-frame clones, with some not included. The sample includes around 230,000 clones, about four fifths seen only once; the top ten take 2% to 3%. Material: peripheral blood. The receptors derive from a woman aged 40-49 years with active or convalescent COVID-19. The CDR3 runs from the conserved cysteine through the conserved F or W. The D gene is left open where the match is weak. Clone size is not always given. Where it is, it says once, few, many or a class for expanded clones.

clone_size d_call j_call v_call cdr3_aa cdr3_nt
once . TRBJ2-5 TRBV11-3 CASSLSGWQTQYF TGTGCCAGCAGCTTATCGGGGTGGCAGACCCAGTACTTC
. . TRBJ1-2 TRBV15 CATSSAGRIYGYTF TGTGCCACCAGCAGTGCGGGGCGAATCTATGGCTACACCTTC
. TRBD1 TRBJ1-1 TRBV28 CASSDRGYTEAFF TGTGCCAGCAGTGACAGGGGGTACACTGAAGCTTTCTTT
. TRBD1 TRBJ2-1 TRBV7-9 CASSSTGGAGIDEQFF TGTGCCAGCAGCTCGACAGGGGGCGCCGGAATCGATGAGCAGTTCTTC
. TRBD1 TRBJ1-2 TRBV30 CAWSILGQGADGYTF TGTGCCTGGAGTATCCTCGGACAGGGGGCGGATGGCTACACCTTC
few . TRBJ1-2 TRBV7-9 CASSLYRDGYTF TGTGCCAGCAGCTTATACAGAGATGGCTACACCTTC
. TRBD1 TRBJ1-1 TRBV25-1 CASSEYIGTGAGGTEAFF TGTGCCAGCAGTGAATATATTGGGACCGGGGCAGGGGGCACTGAAGCTTTCTTT
. TRBD2 TRBJ2-1 TRBV5-1 CASSLEVGAGGGNEQFF TGCGCCAGCAGCTTGGAAGTCGGCGCGGGAGGGGGGAATGAGCAGTTCTTC
. . TRBJ2-3 TRBV18 CASSPVAGKADTQYF TGTGCCAGCTCACCAGTCGCAGGGAAAGCAGATACGCAGTATTTT
. . TRBJ1-1 TRBV11-3 CASSFHRVGRVNTEAFF TGTGCCAGCAGCTTCCACAGGGTCGGCAGAGTAAACACTGAAGCTTTCTTT
once TRBD1 TRBJ2-7 TRBV30 CAWSPGQGHYEQYF TGTGCCTGGAGCCCCGGACAGGGTCACTACGAGCAGTACTTC
. . TRBJ1-5 TRBV30 CAWSARWRLNNQPQHF TGTGCCTGGAGTGCACGGTGGAGGCTTAACAATCAGCCCCAGCATTTT
. TRBD2 TRBJ2-7 TRBV2 CASSEASGGEQYF TGTGCCAGCAGTGAAGCTTCGGGGGGAGAGCAGTACTTC
few TRBD1 TRBJ1-6 TRBV6-5 CASSHRDRENSPLHF TGTGCCAGCAGTCACCGGGACAGGGAAAATTCACCCCTCCACTTT
. . TRBJ2-2 TRBV21-1 CARIWGLAEDGGELFF TGTGCCAGGATCTGGGGACTAGCGGAGGACGGAGGGGAGCTGTTTTTT
. . TRBJ2-5 TRBV6-1 CASSDTKETQYF TGTGCCAGCAGTGACACTAAAGAGACCCAGTACTTC
once . TRBJ1-1 TRBV28 CASSLGRGTAFF TGTGCCAGCAGTTTAGGGCGGGGAACAGCTTTCTTT
. . TRBJ1-1 TRBV27 CASSLSWGRETEAFF TGTGCCAGCAGTTTATCCTGGGGGCGGGAGACTGAAGCTTTCTTT
. . TRBJ1-2 TRBV6-6 CASSPLGNREHYGYTF TGTGCCAGCAGTCCGTTGGGAAACAGGGAACACTATGGCTACACCTTC
. TRBD1 TRBJ2-2 TRBV19 CASSIDRGYTGELFF TGTGCCAGTAGTATCGACAGGGGATACACCGGGGAGCTGTTTTTT
. TRBD1 TRBJ2-2 TRBV9 CASSVGTGGLRELFF TGTGCCAGCAGCGTAGGGACAGGGGGTTTGAGGGAGCTGTTTTTT
few . TRBJ1-2 TRBV15 CATSRDLTEERYGYTF TGTGCCACCAGCAGAGATCTAACGGAGGAGAGGTATGGCTACACCTTC
. . TRBJ1-2 TRBV30 CACPPGFSNYGYTF TGTGCCTGCCCACCAGGGTTTTCGAACTATGGCTACACCTTC
. . TRBJ1-1 TRBV19 CASSVYRDMNTEAFF TGTGCCAGTAGTGTGTACAGGGACATGAACACTGAAGCTTTCTTT
. . TRBJ2-3 TRBV11-3 CASRVGGSTDTQYF TGTGCCAGCAGGGTAGGGGGTAGCACAGATACGCAGTATTTT
once . TRBJ1-1 TRBV14 CASSQGRVSNTEAFF TGTGCCAGCAGCCAAGGCCGGGTGTCTAACACTGAAGCTTTCTTT
few TRBD1 TRBJ1-2 TRBV14 CASSQDRQGRNYGYTF TGTGCCAGCAGCCAGGACAGACAGGGGAGGAACTATGGCTACACCTTC
. TRBD1 TRBJ1-4 TRBV28 CASSDSRTGGYEKLFF TGTGCCAGCAGTGACAGCCGGACAGGGGGATATGAAAAACTGTTTTTT
. . TRBJ1-4 TRBV29-1 CSVAYYTGPNEKLFF TGCAGCGTTGCCTATTACACAGGGCCGAATGAAAAACTGTTTTTT
. . TRBJ1-2 TRBV29-1 CSDQRPGLEGYTF TGCAGCGACCAAAGGCCCGGACTCGAAGGCTACACCTTC
. TRBD1 TRBJ1-5 TRBV2 CASRGQGQQPQHF TGTGCCAGCAGGGGACAGGGGCAGCAGCCCCAGCATTTT
. . TRBJ1-2 TRBV6-5 CASSFSGEGGYTF TGTGCCAGCAGTTTCTCGGGGGAGGGTGGCTACACCTTC
. . TRBJ1-2 TRBV2 CASSGEADYGYTF TGTGCCAGCTCGGGGGAGGCGGACTATGGCTACACCTTC
few . TRBJ1-2 TRBV2 CASSASNYGYTF TGTGCCAGCAGTGCTTCTAACTATGGCTACACCTTC
once . TRBJ1-5 TRBV2 CASSEANQPQHF TGTGCCAGCAGTGAGGCCAATCAGCCCCAGCATTTT
. . TRBJ2-7 TRBV4-2 CASSRLDILPLWQYF TGTGCCAGCAGCCGCCTGGACATACTACCCCTATGGCAGTACTTC
. . TRBJ2-7 TRBV3-1/TRBV3-2 CASSGTPSYEQYF TGTGCCAGCTCCGGGACTCCCTCCTACGAGCAGTACTTC
once TRBD2 TRBJ2-2 TRBV9 CASSPRTSGDTGELFF TGTGCCAGCAGCCCCCGGACTAGCGGGGACACCGGGGAGCTGTTTTTT
. TRBD2 TRBJ2-3 TRBV3-1/TRBV3-2 CASSRLAGSTDTQYF TGTGCCAGCAGCCGACTAGCGGGGTCCACAGATACGCAGTATTTT
. TRBD2 TRBJ2-7 TRBV19 CASSIQRGSYEQYF TGTGCCAGTAGTATCCAGCGGGGCTCCTACGAGCAGTACTTC
. TRBD1 TRBJ1-6 TRBV28 CASAGFRQGARNSPLHF TGTGCCAGCGCAGGCTTTCGACAGGGGGCGAGGAATTCACCCCTCCACTTT
. . TRBJ1-5 TRBV13 CASSLGPYNQPQHF TGTGCCAGCAGCCTGGGCCCCTACAATCAGCCCCAGCATTTT
. TRBD1 TRBJ2-1 TRBV9 CASSVEAGGNEQFF TGTGCCAGCAGCGTAGAAGCAGGGGGCAATGAGCAGTTCTTC
. . TRBJ1-4 TRBV29-1 CSVQHDNGEKLFF TGCAGCGTTCAGCACGATAACGGGGAAAAACTGTTTTTT